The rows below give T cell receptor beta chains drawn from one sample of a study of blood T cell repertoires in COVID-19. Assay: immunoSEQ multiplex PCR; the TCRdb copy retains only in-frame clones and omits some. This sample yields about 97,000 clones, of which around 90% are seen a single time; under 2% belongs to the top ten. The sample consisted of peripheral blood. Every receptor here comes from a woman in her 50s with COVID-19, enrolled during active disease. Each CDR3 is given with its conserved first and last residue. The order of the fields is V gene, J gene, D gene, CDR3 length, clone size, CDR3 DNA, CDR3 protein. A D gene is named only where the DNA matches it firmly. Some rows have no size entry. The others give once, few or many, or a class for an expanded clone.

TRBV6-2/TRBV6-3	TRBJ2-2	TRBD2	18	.	TGTGCCAGCAGTTTTGATAGCGGGGACTACTCGAACACCGGGGAGCTGTTTTTT	CASSFDSGDYSNTGELFF
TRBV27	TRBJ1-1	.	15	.	TGTGCCAGCAGAACCCTCAGAATCCTGAACACTGAAGCTTTCTTT	CASRTLRILNTEAFF
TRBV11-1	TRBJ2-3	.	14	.	TGTGCCAGCAGCCCTAGGAAATTTGCAGATACGCAGTATTTT	CASSPRKFADTQYF
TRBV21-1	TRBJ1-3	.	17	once	TGTGCCAGCAGCATAAACGGAGCCAGGGGAACTGGAAACACCATATATTTT	CASSINGARGTGNTIYF
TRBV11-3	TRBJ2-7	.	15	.	TGTGCCAGCGGGTCTGGGGGGTTGAGCTCCTACGAGCAGTACTTC	CASGSGGLSSYEQYF
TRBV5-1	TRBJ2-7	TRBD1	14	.	TGCGCCAGCAGCCGCTTGACAGGGGTAAGAGAGCAGTACTTC	CASSRLTGVREQYF
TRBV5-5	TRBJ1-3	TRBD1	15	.	TGTGCCAGCAGCACTACAGGGGGCGTTGGAAACACCATATATTTT	CASSTTGGVGNTIYF
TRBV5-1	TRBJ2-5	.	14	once	TGCGCCAGCAGCTTGTCTGGCCAACCCCGGGACCAGTACTTC	CASSLSGQPRDQYF
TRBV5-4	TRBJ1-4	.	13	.	TGTGCCAGCAAGGGGCAGCCTAATGAAAAACTGTTTTTT	CASKGQPNEKLFF
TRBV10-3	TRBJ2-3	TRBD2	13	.	TGTGCCATCAGGGGACTACTTGGAGATACGCAGTATTTT	CAIRGLLGDTQYF
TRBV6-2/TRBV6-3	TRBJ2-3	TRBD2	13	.	TGTGCCAGCAGTTACTTTTCCGGGACTACGGGGTATTTT	CASSYFSGTTGYF
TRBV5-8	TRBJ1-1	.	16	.	TGTGCCAGCAGCTTGAGGTCCCATGGGGCGAACACTGAAGCTTTCTTT	CASSLRSHGANTEAFF
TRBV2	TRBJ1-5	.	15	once	TGTGCCAGCACACGGGACACTGTCCCAAGTCAGCCCCAGCATTTT	CASTRDTVPSQPQHF
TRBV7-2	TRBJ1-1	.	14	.	TGTGCCAGCAGCTCTTGGACAGAGAACACTGAAGCTTTCTTT	CASSSWTENTEAFF
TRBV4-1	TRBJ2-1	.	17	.	TGCGCCAGCAGCCAAGAATCCGGGACTTTCTCCTACAATGAGCAGTTCTTC	CASSQESGTFSYNEQFF
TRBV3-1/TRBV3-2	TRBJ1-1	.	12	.	TGTGCCAGCAGTTCGTCAAGGGGTAGAGCTTTCTTT	CASSSSRGRAFF
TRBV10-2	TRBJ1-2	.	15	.	TGCGCCAGCAATGGTGGACAGCAGGGTCCTCAGGGCTACACCTTC	CASNGGQQGPQGYTF
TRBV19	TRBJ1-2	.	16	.	TGTGCCAGTAGTATTGCCCCGGGGGGGGCCAGGTATGGCTACACCTTC	CASSIAPGGARYGYTF
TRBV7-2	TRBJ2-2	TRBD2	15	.	TGTGCCAGCAGCCAAGGCGGGAGGGGTAACCGGGAGCTGTTTTTT	CASSQGGRGNRELFF
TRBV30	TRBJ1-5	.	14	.	TGTGCCTGGAGTGTACTAGGGAGCGGGCAGCCCCAGCATTTT	CAWSVLGSGQPQHF
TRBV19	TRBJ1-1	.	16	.	TGTGCCAGTACCCCTATATTGGGGCAGGGGAACACTGAAGCTTTCTTT	CASTPILGQGNTEAFF
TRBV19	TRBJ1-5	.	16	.	TGTGCCAGTAGTGGGGCCCCCTATCCAGGCAATCAGCCCCAGCATTTT	CASSGAPYPGNQPQHF
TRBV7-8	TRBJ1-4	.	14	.	TGTGCCAGCAGGCGGGGGTCAACTAATGAAAAACTGTTTTTT	CASRRGSTNEKLFF
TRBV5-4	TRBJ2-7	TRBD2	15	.	TGTGCCAGCAGCTTCTCGGGACTAGCGGGGAACGAGCAGTACTTC	CASSFSGLAGNEQYF
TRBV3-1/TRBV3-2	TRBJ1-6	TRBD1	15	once	TGTGCCAGCAGCCAGTCCTTAGCAGGGGGTTCACCCCTCCACTTT	CASSQSLAGGSPLHF
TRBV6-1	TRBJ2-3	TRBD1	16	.	TGTGCCAGCAGTGAACCATGGACAGGACGGGCAGATACGCAGTATTTT	CASSEPWTGRADTQYF
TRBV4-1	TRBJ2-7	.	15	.	TGCGCCAGCAGCCAAGATCGGGTCTTCTTACTTGAGCAGTACTTC	CASSQDRVFLLEQYF
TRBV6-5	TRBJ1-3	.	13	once	TGTGCCAGCAGGCCGGGACAAGGGAACACCATATATTTT	CASRPGQGNTIYF
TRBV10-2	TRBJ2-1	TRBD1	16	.	TGCGCCAGCAGCCTGACAGGGCCTCCGAGCTACAATGAGCAGTTCTTC	CASSLTGPPSYNEQFF
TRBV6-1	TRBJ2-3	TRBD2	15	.	TGTGCCAGCAGTGAAGCTAGCGGGGCTTCAGATACGCAGTATTTT	CASSEASGASDTQYF
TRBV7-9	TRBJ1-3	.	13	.	TGTGCCAGCTCCCAGGGAGGTGGAAACACCATATATTTT	CASSQGGGNTIYF
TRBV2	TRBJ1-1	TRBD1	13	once	TGTGCCAGCAGGGTCGGACAGGGCGGTGAAGCTTTCTTT	CASRVGQGGEAFF
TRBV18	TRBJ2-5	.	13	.	TGTGCCAGCTCACGAGGACAGAGAGAGACCCAGTACTTC	CASSRGQRETQYF
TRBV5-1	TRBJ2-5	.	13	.	TGCGCCAGCAGAGGGGCAGGACAAGAGACCCAGTACTTC	CASRGAGQETQYF
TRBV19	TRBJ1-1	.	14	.	TGTGCCAGTAGTATCCTACAGGGAGGGACTGAAGCTTTCTTT	CASSILQGGTEAFF
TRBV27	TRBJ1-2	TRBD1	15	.	TGTGCCAGCAGTTTATATGTAGGAGACAGGGATGGCTACACCTTC	CASSLYVGDRDGYTF
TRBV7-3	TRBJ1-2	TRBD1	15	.	TGTGCCAGCAGCCCTACAGGGGCGCGGGGAGAAGGCTACACCTTC	CASSPTGARGEGYTF
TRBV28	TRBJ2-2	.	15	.	TGTGCCAGTTCTATGACAGGCATCTACACCGGGGAGCTGTTTTTT	CASSMTGIYTGELFF
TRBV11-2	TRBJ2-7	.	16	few	TGTGCCAGCAGCTTCGTGCCGGACACCAATTCCTACGAGCAGTACTTC	CASSFVPDTNSYEQYF
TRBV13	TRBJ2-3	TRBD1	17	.	TGTGCCAGCAGCTTAGACGAGGGGACAGCTCGCAAGGATACGCAGTATTTT	CASSLDEGTARKDTQYF
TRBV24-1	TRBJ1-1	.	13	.	TGTGCCACCGCGCGGGGCATGAACACTGAAGCTTTCTTT	CATARGMNTEAFF
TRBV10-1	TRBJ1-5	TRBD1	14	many	TGCGCCAGCAGGGGGACAGGCCACAATCAGCCCCAGCATTTT	CASRGTGHNQPQHF
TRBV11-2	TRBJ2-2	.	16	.	TGTGCCAGCAGCCCCAAGGCGGGGTGGTCGTCCGGGGAGCTGTTTTTT	CASSPKAGWSSGELFF
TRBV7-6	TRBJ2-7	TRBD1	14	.	TGTGCCAGCAGCCCATGGACAGGGGCCTACGAGCAGTACTTC	CASSPWTGAYEQYF
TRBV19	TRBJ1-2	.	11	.	TGTGCCAGTAGTGAAGGACGGGACTACACCTTC	CASSEGRDYTF